The source of this TCR beta chain is a study of blood T cell repertoires in COVID-19 (TCRdb year 2020). Some background on the complete study: Collaborator samples came from the United States, Italy and Spain and covered acute and convalescent phases of COVID-19. The material from the prospective study consisted of cDNA or gDNA derived from T cells, B-cell-depleted T cells, or PBMCs. A de-identified subject ID, COVID-19 status, age in years and sex were almost always included in the sample metadata. Deeply sampled blood TCRbeta repertoires from subjects exposed to, actively infected with, or recovered from COVID-19 were included in the dataset. Samples were obtained from the ongoing ImmuneRACE study (first 160 participants) and from over 1,000 subjects provided by 6 global collaborators. A freely available public database, intended as a resource for researchers studying the immune response to SARS-CoV-2, is where the repertoires were released. HLA class I and class II types, where available, came from metadata supplied by the sample provider rather than from assay-based typing. Overall study outcomes, separate from this receptor: The quantity of clinical and demographic metadata differed by source and by participant and was supplied without curation.

V is pruned by 6 bases and J by 6 bases, leaving 11 bases of the junction without a gene match. Including the terminal cysteine and phenylalanine, the CDR3 comprises 16 residues. Only CDR3 DNA remains: 48 bases, in frame from the first base. For CDR1 and CDR2, the germline V gene (reference sequence) lists MNHEY and SMNVEV. At one collaborating source in Seattle, patients were enrolled during active infection and were followed longitudinally through the course of disease. Whole blood was collected in K2EDTA tubes by collaborating institutions according to the institutions' own protocols. For TCRbeta analysis, collaborator samples were shipped as frozen whole blood, as isolated PBMCs, or as DNA extracted from either sample type. On this clone: Its target antigen remains unknown. The record has no base qualities; no much larger clone is one base away.

TCRbeta CDR3 regions were amplified from genomic DNA by means of the immunoSEQ Assay, a bias-controlled multiplex PCR. The study's processing was this. Nucleated cell counts per sample were estimated from amplification of reference gene primers within the assay. To quantify the absolute abundance of each unique TCRbeta CDR3 rearrangement, sequence reads were collapsed and filtered. Productive Simpson clonality was computed per sample as the square root of Simpson's diversity index over productive rearrangements. Here the immuneACCESS table is served through TCRdb, limited to in-frame sequences with V and J called. Missing clones are a known gap in these copies; in checked studies unresolved V genes cover under half, and the rest lacks a known reason. Clone size and V and J calls were adopted from that table, with D and trimming inferred from the DNA. Present in this sample are roughly 60,000 clones, approximately 84% of which were seen just once. About 9.1% of the sample goes to the ten largest clones.

The sample taken for sequencing was peripheral blood. The TCR was taken from a man older than 75 with COVID-19, enrolled during active disease. The sequence links TRBV27 to TRBJ2-1, and TRBD1 matches 10 of the central bases. The DNA sequence is TGTGCCAGCAGAATCGGGACAGGGGAAACAGGCAATGAGCAGTTCTTC. It translates to CASRIGTGETGNEQFF.